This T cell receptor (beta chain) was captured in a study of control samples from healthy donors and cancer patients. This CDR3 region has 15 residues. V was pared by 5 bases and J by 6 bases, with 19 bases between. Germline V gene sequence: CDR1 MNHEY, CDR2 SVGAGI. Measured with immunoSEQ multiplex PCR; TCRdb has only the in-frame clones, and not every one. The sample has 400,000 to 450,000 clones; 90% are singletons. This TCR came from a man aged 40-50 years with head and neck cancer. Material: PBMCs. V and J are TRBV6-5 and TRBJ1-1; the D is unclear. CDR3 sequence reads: CASSPHGSRTPEAFF. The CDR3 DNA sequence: TGTGCCAGCAGTCCGCACGGGTCCCGCACCCCTGAAGCTTTCTTT.